The 27 T cell receptor beta chains below were found in one sample sequenced in a study of cytomegalovirus exposure and HLA in healthy donors. This PCR relied on a set of 60 Vbeta primers and 13 Jbeta primers. The data were produced by immunoSEQ multiplex PCR, yet TCRdb's version contains in-frame clones alone and is incomplete. Among around 130,000 clones listed, about 8% were seen once. Specimen: PBMCs. The source of these receptors is a middle-aged woman in good health and CMV-seropositive.

The chain combines TRBV7-2 with TRBJ2-1; perhaps TRBD1 as D (6 bases). V was cut by 3 bases and J by 5 bases, with 14 bases left in between. This CDR3 has 15 residues. Looked up from germline, CDR1 is SGHTA and CDR2 is FQGNSA. The CDR3 coding sequence is TGTGCCAGCAGCTTCCTACAGGGATTGGACAATGAGCAGTTCTTC. Residues: CASSFLQGLDNEQFF.

This clone was counted a few times. The chain recombines TRBV28 with TRBJ1-5, with D perhaps TRBD1 (5 bases). Germline lookup yields CDR1 MDHEN and CDR2 SYDVKM. The V end lost 6 bases, the J end lost 5 bases, and 14 bases lay between the germline ends. This CDR3 comprises 14 residues. CDR3 region: CASSDPKGDQPQHF. CDR3 sequence (DNA): TGTGCCAGCAGCGACCCTAAAGGGGATCAGCCCCAGCATTTT.

The V gene is TRBV5-4, the J gene TRBJ2-1, with TRBD2 matching over 9 bases. The J segment lost 0 bases and the V segment lost 2 bases, leaving 6 bases of the junction unmatched. The germline V gene encodes CDR1 SGHNT and CDR2 YYREEE (reference sequence). CDR3 length: 17 amino acids. The CDR3 DNA follows: TGTGCCAGCAGCTTTGCTAGCGGGGTCACCTCCTACAATGAGCAGTTCTTC. This sequence encodes CASSFASGVTSYNEQFF.

The chain combines TRBV7-9 with TRBJ1-1, with 9 nucleotides matching TRBD1. CDR1 is SEHNR and CDR2 is FQNEAQ in the germline V gene (reference sequence). Unmatched junction bases numbered 10, after V lost 3 bases and J lost 5 bases. The length of the CDR3 is 16 residues. The CDR3 coding sequence is TGTGCCAGCAGCTTTGGGGCCCCGGGACAGGGAACTGAAGCTTTCTTT. It translates to CASSFGAPGQGTEAFF.

The chain joins TRBV18 to TRBJ1-2; 7 bases are a match to TRBD1. This CDR3 has 17 residues. The germline CDR1 and CDR2 sequences are KGHSH and LQKENI. V was pared by 3 bases and J by 3 bases, with 13 bases of the junction left unmatched. The CDR3 reads CASSPETGASTYYGYTF. The DNA of the CDR3 is TGTGCCAGCTCACCCGAAACAGGGGCCTCGACCTACTATGGCTACACCTTC.

V usage is TRBV28 and J usage is TRBJ2-3; 11 nucleotides align to TRBD2. V lost 10 bases to trimming and J lost 2 bases; unmatched junction nucleotides: 8. The CDR3 has 15 amino acids. The germline CDR1 and CDR2 sequences are MDHEN and SYDVKM. Here the CDR3 DNA reads TGTGCCACCTTTACTAGCGGGGGCTTCACAGATACGCAGTATTTT. It specifies CATFTSGGFTDTQYF.

The chain recombines TRBV9 with TRBJ1-1; the match to TRBD1 covers 9 bases. This CDR3 region has 14 residues. The ends lost 3 bases at V and 3 bases at J; junction bases unmatched: 3. In germline, CDR1 is SGDLS, CDR2 YYNGEE. The CDR3 sequence is CASSAQGAYTEAFF. DNA of the CDR3: TGTGCCAGCAGCGCACAGGGGGCTTACACTGAAGCTTTCTTT. The variable domain in full, completed from reference TRBV9 and TRBJ1-1, reads DSGVTQTPKHLITATGQRVTLRCSPRSGDLSVYWYQQSLDQGLQFLIQYYNGEERAKGNILERFSAQQFPDLHSELNLSSLELGDSALYFCASSAQGAYTEAFFGQGTRLTVV.

This rearrangement joins TRBV18 to TRBJ1-4; TRBD1 matches 9 bases. Germline V gene lookup returns CDR1 KGHSH and CDR2 LQKENI. The J segment lost 0 bases and the V segment lost 0 bases, leaving 5 bases of the junction unmatched. This CDR3 region has 18 residues. The chain's CDR3 is CASSPPGTGPATNEKLFF. CDR3 in DNA: TGTGCCAGCTCACCACCTGGGACAGGGCCTGCAACTAATGAAAAACTGTTTTTT.

This clone has more than one count but fewer than ten. Germline and junction disagree at one end, which may indicate a read error. V and J are TRBV9 and TRBJ2-7; 7 bases match TRBD2. There are 13 residues in the CDR3. From germline, CDR1 is SGDLS and CDR2 YYNGEE. CDR3: CASSPINGGSPLF. The CDR3 DNA is TGTGCCAGCAGCCCGATCAACGGGGGGTCCCCCCTCTTC.

This clone was seen more than once but under ten times. The chain links TRBV2 to TRBJ1-5; the D gene is possibly TRBD1 (6 bases). Trimming left V 6 bases short and J 6 bases short, with 18 bases between. This CDR3 has 15 amino acids. CDR1 is SNHLY and CDR2 is FYNNEI in the germline V gene. CDR3 loop: CASSVIQGRAQPQHF. CDR3 bases: TGTGCCAGCAGCGTGATACAGGGACGGGCTCAGCCCCAGCATTTT.

This clone came up a few times. CDR3 coding DNA: TGTGCCAGCAGCTGGGGGACAGGGGGCTCTAATGAAAAACTGTTTTTT. Residues: CASSWGTGGSNEKLFF. The chain joins TRBV5-4 to TRBJ1-4, with 12 bases lining up with TRBD1. V was clipped by 3 bases and J by 3 bases; unmatched bases: 3. CDR1 and CDR2 (germline): SGHNT, YYREEE (reference sequence). CDR3 length equals 16 residues.

V gene TRBV19 combines with J gene TRBJ2-3; 15 nucleotides align to TRBD2. The CDR3 runs 16 residues. Germline V gives CDR1 LNHDA, CDR2 SQIVND (reference sequence). V lost 5 bases to trimming and J lost 5 bases; unmatched junction nucleotides: 5. CDR3 amino acids: CASSWTSGGAGDTQYF. CDR3 sequence (DNA): TGTGCCAGTAGTTGGACTAGCGGGGGGGCTGGAGATACGCAGTATTTT. The full variable domain, in which reference TRBV19 and TRBJ2-3 provide the parts outside the CDR3, is DGGITQSPKYLFRKEGQNVTLSCEQNLNHDAMYWYRQDPGQGLRLIYYSQIVNDFQKGDIAEGYSVSREKKESFPLTVTSAQKNPTAFYLCASSWTSGGAGDTQYFGPGTRLTVL.

The V and J genes are TRBV4-1 and TRBJ2-7; TRBD1 matches 10 bases. The CDR3 contains 15 residues. CDR1 is MGHRA and CDR2 is YSYEKL in the germline V gene. The V gene end was trimmed by 4 bases and the J gene end by 4 bases; junction bases not matched to a gene: 7. The CDR3 reads CASSPRDRGSYEQYF. DNA of the CDR3: TGCGCCAGCAGCCCCCGGGACAGGGGATCGTACGAGCAGTACTTC.

This clone was recorded at least ten times. The genes are TRBV5-1 and TRBJ2-7; 8 bases fit TRBD1. The CDR3 covers 17 residues. The germline gives CDR1 SGHRS, CDR2 YFSETQ. Trimming took 2 bases from V and 6 from J; bases not matched to a gene: 16. The CDR3 DNA is TGCGCCAGCAGCTTTCTCGGAGGGTCCGGGACAGGTGGCGAGCAGTACTTC. It translates to CASSFLGGSGTGGEQYF.

The chain couples TRBV5-4 to TRBJ2-7, with D possibly TRBD2 on 6 matching bases. V was pared by 4 bases and J by 2 bases, with 19 bases between. The CDR3 is made up of 16 amino acids. The germline V gene encodes CDR1 SGHNT and CDR2 YYREEE (reference sequence). The chain's CDR3 is CASSIDRDFNTYEQYF. CDR3 DNA: TGTGCCAGCAGCATTGACCGGGACTTTAACACCTACGAGCAGTACTTC.

This clone was seen a few times. Other DNA variants within this sample encode the same CDR3. This chain links TRBV5-1 with TRBJ2-7; TRBD1 matches 8 bases. The CDR3 consists of 14 residues. Trimming cost V 0 bases and J 3 bases; bases outside gene matches: 2. The germline V gene encodes CDR1 SGHRS and CDR2 YFSETQ. Here the CDR3 reads CASSLGQGIYEQYF. CDR3 DNA: TGCGCCAGCAGCTTGGGACAGGGGATCTACGAGCAGTACTTC.

This clone was detected only a few times. The chain has TRBV7-9 and TRBJ1-6; D possibly corresponds to TRBD1 (6 bases). The V end was cut by 5 bases, the J end by 0 bases, with 11 bases between. This CDR3 spans 16 amino acids. In germline, CDR1 is SEHNR, CDR2 FQNEAQ (reference sequence). CDR3 protein: CASSLNRASYNSPLHF. The CDR3 bases are TGTGCCAGCAGCCTTAACAGGGCCTCCTATAATTCACCCCTCCACTTT. Using reference TRBV7-9 and TRBJ1-6 for the parts outside the CDR3, the full variable domain is DTGVSQNPRHKITKRGQNVTFRCDPISEHNRLYWYRQTLGQGPEFLTYFQNEAQLEKSRLLSDRFSAERPKGSFSTLEIQRTEQGDSAMYLCASSLNRASYNSPLHFGNGTRLTVT.

V usage is TRBV5-6 and J usage is TRBJ2-5; the D gene is possibly TRBD2 (6 bases). The CDR3 covers 14 residues. V dropped 2 bases and J dropped 2 bases, with 10 bases sitting between them. Germline V gives CDR1 SGHDT, CDR2 YYEEEE. The CDR3 sequence is CASSFGTAQETQYF. CDR3 sequence (DNA): TGTGCCAGCAGCTTCGGGACTGCTCAAGAGACCCAGTACTTC.

This sequence joins TRBV19 and TRBJ1-1; TRBD1 agrees at 7 bases. CDR3 length: 13 residues. Unmatched junction bases numbered 10, after V lost 8 bases and J lost 7 bases. Germline V gene data show CDR1 as LNHDA and CDR2 as SQIVND (reference sequence). As DNA, the CDR3 is TGTGCCAGTCTAGACAGGGCCACAAGTGAAGCTTTCTTT. Translating gives CASLDRATSEAFF.

This clone was seen only a few times. The V gene is TRBV5-1, the J gene TRBJ2-1, with D possibly TRBD1 on 6 matching bases. V was clipped by 4 bases and J by 4 bases, with 12 bases between them. Germline V CDR1 and CDR2: SGHRS, YFSETQ. The CDR3 has 14 amino acids. CDR3 nucleotide sequence: TGCGCCAGCAGCGGGGGCCCAATATACAATGAGCAGTTCTTC. This encodes CASSGGPIYNEQFF.

The genes are TRBV10-3 and TRBJ2-7, with a weak D call TRBD1 (6 bases). Deletions cut 8 bases from V and 2 bases from J, with 19 bases between. Per germline, CDR1 ENHRY and CDR2 SYGVKD. The CDR3 has 15 residues. The CDR3 loop is CAIQNSYRDPYEQYF. The CDR3 nucleotides are TGTGCCATCCAAAACTCCTACAGGGACCCCTACGAGCAGTACTTC.

The rearrangement links TRBV9 to TRBJ2-7, with 7 nucleotides matching TRBD1. After removal of 0 bases from V and 3 bases from J, the junction contained 3 bases not matched to a gene. Germline V CDR1 and CDR2: SGDLS, YYNGEE. The CDR3 length is 14 residues. Here the CDR3 reads CASSVDSGGYEQYF. In DNA, the CDR3 is TGTGCCAGCAGCGTAGACTCAGGGGGCTACGAGCAGTACTTC.

The chain recombines TRBV20-1 with TRBJ2-5; D is uncertain. Germline V CDR1 and CDR2: DFQATT, SNEGSKA (reference sequence). This CDR3 is built from 10 residues. V shed 5 bases and J shed 3 bases, with 4 bases lying between them. CDR3 amino acids: CSALKETQYF. The CDR3 region has the DNA TGCAGTGCTTTAAAAGAGACCCAGTACTTC.

This clone was detected only a few times. V is TRBV11-2 and J is TRBJ2-7; 8 positions match TRBD1. Germline CDR1 SGHAT, CDR2 FQNNGV. The CDR3 spans 15 residues. Unmatched junction bases numbered 4, after V lost 0 bases and J lost 3 bases. The CDR3 DNA reads TGTGCCAGCAGCTTAGAGAGGACAGGGTACTACGAGCAGTACTTC. Amino acid sequence: CASSLERTGYYEQYF.

The chain recombines TRBV6-1 with TRBJ2-7; TRBD1 agrees at 8 bases. Per the germline V gene, CDR1 is MNHNS and CDR2 is SASEGT. The CDR3 length is 13 residues. V dropped 6 bases and J dropped 2; count of bases not matched to a gene: 3. CDR3 sequence (DNA): TGTGCCAGCAGGAACAGGGGGGCCTACGAGCAGTACTTC. This sequence encodes CASRNRGAYEQYF.

The chain uses TRBV19 and TRBJ1-1; D is perhaps TRBD1 (5 bases). This CDR3 spans 16 amino acids. V was shortened by 5 bases and J by 1 base, with 17 bases between the two germline ends. Germline V gene lookup returns CDR1 LNHDA and CDR2 SQIVND (reference sequence). CDR3: CASSLRTGVQNTEAFF. The DNA for the CDR3 is TGTGCCAGTAGTCTTCGGACGGGGGTACAGAACACTGAAGCTTTCTTT.

About this clone: One end of the junction does not line up with germline, which may come from a read error. This sequence joins TRBV7-2 and TRBJ1-1; 7 bases align to TRBD1. This CDR3 region has 15 residues. CDR1 SGHTA and CDR2 FQGNSA come from the germline V gene. CDR3 in DNA: TGTGCCAGCAGCTATCGCGAGGGGGCCTATACTGAAGCTCTCTTT. This gives the protein CASSYREGAYTEALF.